Each of the 30 T cell receptor beta chains below was sequenced from the same sample in a study of memory CD4+ T cells and cytomegalovirus serostatus. Sequencing used immunoSEQ multiplex PCR; TCRdb keeps in-frame clones, though not all of them. The top ten hold around 1.5% of the sample, which has some 54,000 clones, 65% to 80% seen once. Single viable CD3+CD4+CD8-CD45RO+ cells were sorted as the memory CD4+ T cells. Sequencing used memory CD4+ T cells from blood. These receptors came from an adult in good health and CMV-seropositive.

This clone has just a few counts. The chain uses TRBV7-2 and TRBJ1-6; no clear D gene. Per the germline V gene, CDR1 is SGHTA and CDR2 is FQGNSA. Trimming took off 5 bases at V and 9 bases at J, with 17 bases between the two ends. This CDR3 comprises 15 residues. The CDR3 DNA reads as TGTGCCAGCAGCCCGGAACTGCCGGACGTTTCACCCCTCCACTTT. Translated: CASSPELPDVSPLHF.

The V call is TRBV6-6, the J call TRBJ2-1, with no clear D. V was clipped by 4 bases and J by 7 bases, with 11 bases between them. Germline V gene lookup returns CDR1 MNHNY and CDR2 SVGAGI (reference sequence). The CDR3 sequence is 13 residues long. The CDR3 DNA reads TGTGCCAGCAGTTTCCGGGCCCCAAATGAGCAGTTCTTC. Residues: CASSFRAPNEQFF.

The chain couples TRBV5-1 to TRBJ2-5, with 8 bases fitting TRBD2. V trimming: 0 bases; J trimming: 5 bases; junction bases outside the gene matches: 6. The germline V gene has CDR1 SGHRS and CDR2 YFSETQ. There are 15 residues in the CDR3. CDR3 DNA sequence: TGCGCCAGCAGCTTGGCAGCGGGGGCGGGGGAGACCCAGTACTTC. Its translation is CASSLAAGAGETQYF.

This sequence joins TRBV19 and TRBJ2-3, with TRBD2 matching 9 bases. The CDR3 contains 16 residues. The germline gives CDR1 LNHDA, CDR2 SQIVND (reference sequence). J was trimmed by 1 base and V by 1 base; bases with no gene match: 3. The CDR3 loop reads CASSIGSGGRTDTQYF. Here the CDR3 DNA reads TGTGCCAGTAGTATAGGTAGCGGGGGCCGCACAGATACGCAGTATTTT.

The chain couples TRBV5-8 to TRBJ2-5; D remains ambiguous. The germline gives CDR1 SGHTS, CDR2 YDEGEE. Trimming stripped 4 bases from V and 7 bases from J, with 11 bases between. The CDR3 totals 12 residues. In DNA, the CDR3 is TGTGCCAGCAGCCGCCGAGACCTGACCCAGTACTTC. Its protein is CASSRRDLTQYF.

The V gene is TRBV5-4, the J gene TRBJ1-2; 12 bases agree with TRBD1. The CDR3 sequence is 17 residues long. With V trimmed by 4 bases and J by 4 bases, 11 bases remained unmatched. Germline CDR1 is SGHNT and CDR2 is YYREEE (reference sequence). The CDR3 region is CASSRTGTGGVGYGYTF. CDR3 DNA: TGTGCCAGCAGCCGCACCGGGACAGGGGGCGTTGGCTATGGCTACACCTTC.

The rearrangement uses TRBV7-8 and TRBJ2-7; D uncertain. Germline CDR1 reads SGHVS; CDR2 reads FQNEAQ. The V and J ends lost 5 bases and 2 bases respectively, with 10 bases between them. The CDR3 sequence is 13 residues long. CDR3 nucleotides: TGTGCCAGCAGCCTCCGCCAGACCTACGAGCAGTACTTC. It translates to CASSLRQTYEQYF.

The chain uses TRBV4-2 and TRBJ2-1, with D possibly TRBD1 on 6 matching bases. The V gene lost 4 bases and the J gene lost 9 bases, with 22 bases spanning the gap. The CDR3 runs 16 residues. CDR1 LGHNA and CDR2 YNFKEQ come from the germline V gene. In nucleotides, the CDR3 is TGTGCCAGCAGCCCTAAGGGGGAGCTCGGGCTTGGTGAGCAGTTCTTC. Translating it yields CASSPKGELGLGEQFF.

This clone was detected only once. CDR3 nucleotide sequence: TGTGCCAGCTCACCTGGACTCTATGGCTACACCTTC. As protein: CASSPGLYGYTF. The rearrangement uses TRBV18 and TRBJ1-2; D not resolved. Germline V gives CDR1 KGHSH, CDR2 LQKENI. The CDR3 covers 12 residues. Deletions cut 3 bases from V and 4 bases from J, with 6 bases between.

This chain connects TRBV11-2 to TRBJ1-1; no clear D. From germline, CDR1 is SGHAT and CDR2 FQNNGV. Trimming took 0 bases from V and 4 from J, leaving 12 bases between them. CDR3 length equals 15 residues. The DNA of the CDR3 is TGTGCCAGCAGCTTAGATCCGCGGATTACCACTGAAGCTTTCTTT. It codes for CASSLDPRITTEAFF. Looking up the rest from reference TRBV11-2 and TRBJ1-1 gives the full variable domain: EAGVAQSPRYKIIEKRQSVAFWCNPISGHATLYWYQQILGQGPKLLIQFQNNGVVDDSQLPKDRFSAERLKGVDSTLKIQPAKLEDSAVYLCASSLDPRITTEAFFGQGTRLTVV.

The chain uses TRBV7-9 and TRBJ1-2; D unclear. Germline V lookup: CDR1 SEHNR, CDR2 FQNEAQ (reference sequence). Between the trimmed V and J ends, which lost 5 bases and 13 bases, there was a span of 14 bases. The CDR3 runs to 11 residues. The CDR3 DNA reads TGTGCCAGCAGCCCACAAACTTCTTCCACCTTC. This encodes CASSPQTSSTF.

This chain uses TRBV7-8 with TRBJ2-1, with D unclear. Germline CDR1 reads SGHVS; CDR2 reads FQNEAQ. The CDR3 is 15 residues long. With 1 base removed from V and 5 bases from J, the gap between germline ends came to 12 bases. CDR3 amino acids: CASSLVRLDDNEQFF. The CDR3, as DNA: TGTGCCAGCAGCTTAGTACGCCTGGATGACAATGAGCAGTTCTTC.

This sequence joins TRBV30 and TRBJ2-7; D is uncertain. The ends were cut back, 1 base at V and 3 bases at J, with 10 bases in the middle. Germline V gives CDR1 GTSNPN, CDR2 SVGIG (reference sequence). The CDR3 has 13 amino acids. The CDR3 DNA reads as TGTGCCTGGAGTGAACGGATCCTCTACGAGCAGTACTTC. Translation gives CAWSERILYEQYF.

The V and J genes are TRBV29-1 and TRBJ2-1; 12 positions match TRBD2. CDR3 length: 16 amino acids. The V gene's germline CDR1 is SQVTM and CDR2 ANQGSEA. The ends lost 5 bases at V and 5 bases at J; junction bases unmatched: 10. CDR3 sequence reads: CSVPKRASGRDNEQFF. In nucleotides, the CDR3 is TGCAGCGTTCCCAAGAGGGCTAGCGGGAGGGACAATGAGCAGTTCTTC.

The chain combines TRBV5-1 with TRBJ1-1; 7 bases are shared with TRBD1. With V trimmed by 5 bases and J by 9 bases, 7 bases remained unmatched. Germline values: CDR1 SGHRS, CDR2 YFSETQ. CDR3 length: 12 residues. CDR3 loop: CASRSTGDKAFF. DNA of the CDR3: TGCGCCAGCAGATCCACAGGGGACAAAGCTTTCTTT.

This clone turned up a few times. The J gene is TRBJ2-1, the V gene TRBV5-1; the D gene is possibly TRBD2 (5 bases). Trimming removed 4 bases from V and 1 base from J, with 9 bases in between. This CDR3 comprises 14 residues. Germline assignment: CDR1 SGHRS and CDR2 YFSETQ. The CDR3 DNA follows: TGCGCCAGCAGCCGGGGAGCTTCCTACAATGAGCAGTTCTTC. Protein sequence: CASSRGASYNEQFF.

The V gene is TRBV5-1, the J gene TRBJ1-4; D ambiguous. This CDR3 has 14 amino acids. Germline CDR1 is SGHRS and CDR2 is YFSETQ. Deletions cut 4 bases from V and 0 bases from J, with 7 bases between. The CDR3 nucleotides read TGCGCCAGCAGCAAGGATACAACTAATGAAAAACTGTTTTTT. Its translation is CASSKDTTNEKLFF.

The genes are TRBV18 and TRBJ2-2; 8 nucleotides line up with TRBD1. The V gene's germline CDR1 is KGHSH and CDR2 LQKENI. V trimming: 0 bases; J trimming: 4 bases; junction bases outside the gene matches: 4. The CDR3 spans 16 residues. The chain's CDR3 is CASSPPAGGRTGELFF. The CDR3 DNA follows: TGTGCCAGCTCACCACCGGCAGGGGGCCGCACCGGGGAGCTGTTTTTT.

The rearrangement joins TRBV18 to TRBJ1-1; 10 bases align to TRBD1. The CDR3 runs to 16 residues. V shed 3 bases and J 3 bases; nucleotides not matched to a gene: 7. Germline CDR1 and CDR2: KGHSH and LQKENI. The CDR3 DNA reads TGTGCCAGCTCACCCACCGGGACAGGGGTCCACACTGAAGCTTTCTTT. It codes for CASSPTGTGVHTEAFF.

The rearrangement uses TRBV29-1 and TRBJ2-7; D is undetermined. The CDR3 spans 11 residues. Germline loops: CDR1 SQVTM, CDR2 ANQGSEA. The V gene lost 4 bases and the J gene lost 2 bases, with 6 bases spanning the gap. The CDR3: CSVGSTYEQYF. For the CDR3, the DNA is TGCAGCGTTGGCAGTACCTACGAGCAGTACTTC.

This sequence joins TRBV19 and TRBJ2-4; 12 bases fit TRBD2. J gave up 2 bases and V 6 bases, and 14 bases lay outside the gene matches. The length of the CDR3 is 19 residues. CDR1 is LNHDA and CDR2 is SQIVND in the germline V gene (reference sequence). CDR3 amino acids: CASSTDPLTSGRTKNIQYF. The CDR3 DNA reads as TGTGCCAGTAGCACCGACCCCTTGACTAGCGGGAGAACCAAAAACATTCAGTACTTC. Drawing the rest from reference TRBV19 and TRBJ2-4, the complete variable domain is DGGITQSPKYLFRKEGQNVTLSCEQNLNHDAMYWYRQDPGQGLRLIYYSQIVNDFQKGDIAEGYSVSREKKESFPLTVTSAQKNPTAFYLCASSTDPLTSGRTKNIQYFGAGTRLSVL.

This chain connects TRBV30 to TRBJ2-7; D remains unclear. Deletions cut 3 bases from V and 4 bases from J, with 19 bases between. This CDR3 is built from 15 residues. The V gene's germline CDR1 is GTSNPN and CDR2 SVGIG (reference sequence). CDR3 nucleotides: TGTGCCTGGAGCCGTAAGGACCAGGTTCTTTACGAGCAGTACTTC. This gives the protein CAWSRKDQVLYEQYF.

V and J are TRBV30 and TRBJ1-1; unclear D gene. V lost 0 bases to trimming and J lost 1 base, with 3 bases between them. There are 12 residues in the CDR3. Germline lookup yields CDR1 GTSNPN and CDR2 SVGIG (reference sequence). CDR3 nucleotides: TGTGCCTGGAGTGTGAGGAACACTGAAGCTTTCTTT. Protein sequence: CAWSVRNTEAFF.

The rearrangement links TRBV9 to TRBJ1-2; 10 bases agree with TRBD1. The J segment lost 2 bases and the V segment lost 1 base, leaving 2 bases of the junction unmatched. This CDR3 spans 15 amino acids. Germline CDR1 reads SGDLS; CDR2 reads YYNGEE. The CDR3 spells CASSVWGQGNYGYTF. CDR3 nucleotides: TGTGCCAGCAGCGTATGGGGACAGGGGAACTATGGCTACACCTTC. Full variable domain (remainder filled in from reference TRBV9 and TRBJ1-2): DSGVTQTPKHLITATGQRVTLRCSPRSGDLSVYWYQQSLDQGLQFLIQYYNGEERAKGNILERFSAQQFPDLHSELNLSSLELGDSALYFCASSVWGQGNYGYTFGSGTRLTVV.

The rearrangement links TRBV5-1 to TRBJ2-7; D may correspond to TRBD1 or TRBD2 (7 bases each). V lost 4 bases and J lost 4, with 18 bases in between. The germline V gene has CDR1 SGHRS and CDR2 YFSETQ. The CDR3 has 15 residues. The DNA of the CDR3 is TGCGCCAGCAGCCAGGGGGGGGGCCCCCAATACGAGCAGTACTTC. Its translation: CASSQGGGPQYEQYF.

This chain links TRBV6-6 with TRBJ1-1; maybe TRBD1 (5 bases). CDR1 is MNHNY and CDR2 is SVGAGI in the germline V gene (reference sequence). The length of the CDR3 is 12 residues. Trimming cost V 8 bases and J 5 bases, with 12 bases left between them. The CDR3 DNA follows: TGTGCCAGCCGCCGCGGGGGTACTGAAGCTTTCTTT. Amino acid sequence: CASRRGGTEAFF.

This chain joins TRBV19 and TRBJ2-2, with D tentatively TRBD2 (5 bases). Per the germline V gene, CDR1 is LNHDA and CDR2 is SQIVND (reference sequence). The V end was cut by 3 bases, the J end by 3 bases, with 8 bases between. This CDR3 has 14 amino acids. CDR3 residues: CASSISGYTGELFF. The CDR3 bases are TGTGCCAGTAGTATCTCGGGGTACACCGGGGAGCTGTTTTTT.

Comments on this clone: Germline and junction disagree at one end, which may indicate a read error. V is TRBV4-3 and J is TRBJ2-1; weak D call: TRBD1 (6 bases). Looked up from germline, CDR1 is LGHNA and CDR2 is YSLEER. The CDR3 contains 16 residues. CDR3 bases: TGCGCCAGCAGCCAAGACCCGGACAGCTCCTACAGTGAGCAGTTCTTC. Its protein is CASSQDPDSSYSEQFF.

The CDR3 DNA sequence: TGTGCCAGCAGCTTAGGTAGCGGGAGGGCTGGTGAGCAGTTCTTC. This gives the protein CASSLGSGRAGEQFF. V and J are TRBV11-2 and TRBJ2-1; TRBD2 aligns across 11 bases. The J segment lost 9 bases and the V segment lost 1 base, leaving 5 bases of the junction unmatched. The CDR3 runs to 15 residues. Per germline, CDR1 SGHAT and CDR2 FQNNGV.

This clone was recorded only once. The chain is built from TRBV5-4 and TRBJ2-4; 10 nucleotides align to TRBD2. CDR1 SGHNT and CDR2 YYREEE come from the germline V gene (reference sequence). This CDR3 is built from 15 residues. J was trimmed by 8 bases and V by 4 bases; bases with no gene match: 9. The CDR3 region is CASSKSGGAEDIQYF. In nucleotides, the CDR3 is TGTGCCAGCAGCAAGAGCGGGGGGGCCGAGGACATTCAGTACTTC.